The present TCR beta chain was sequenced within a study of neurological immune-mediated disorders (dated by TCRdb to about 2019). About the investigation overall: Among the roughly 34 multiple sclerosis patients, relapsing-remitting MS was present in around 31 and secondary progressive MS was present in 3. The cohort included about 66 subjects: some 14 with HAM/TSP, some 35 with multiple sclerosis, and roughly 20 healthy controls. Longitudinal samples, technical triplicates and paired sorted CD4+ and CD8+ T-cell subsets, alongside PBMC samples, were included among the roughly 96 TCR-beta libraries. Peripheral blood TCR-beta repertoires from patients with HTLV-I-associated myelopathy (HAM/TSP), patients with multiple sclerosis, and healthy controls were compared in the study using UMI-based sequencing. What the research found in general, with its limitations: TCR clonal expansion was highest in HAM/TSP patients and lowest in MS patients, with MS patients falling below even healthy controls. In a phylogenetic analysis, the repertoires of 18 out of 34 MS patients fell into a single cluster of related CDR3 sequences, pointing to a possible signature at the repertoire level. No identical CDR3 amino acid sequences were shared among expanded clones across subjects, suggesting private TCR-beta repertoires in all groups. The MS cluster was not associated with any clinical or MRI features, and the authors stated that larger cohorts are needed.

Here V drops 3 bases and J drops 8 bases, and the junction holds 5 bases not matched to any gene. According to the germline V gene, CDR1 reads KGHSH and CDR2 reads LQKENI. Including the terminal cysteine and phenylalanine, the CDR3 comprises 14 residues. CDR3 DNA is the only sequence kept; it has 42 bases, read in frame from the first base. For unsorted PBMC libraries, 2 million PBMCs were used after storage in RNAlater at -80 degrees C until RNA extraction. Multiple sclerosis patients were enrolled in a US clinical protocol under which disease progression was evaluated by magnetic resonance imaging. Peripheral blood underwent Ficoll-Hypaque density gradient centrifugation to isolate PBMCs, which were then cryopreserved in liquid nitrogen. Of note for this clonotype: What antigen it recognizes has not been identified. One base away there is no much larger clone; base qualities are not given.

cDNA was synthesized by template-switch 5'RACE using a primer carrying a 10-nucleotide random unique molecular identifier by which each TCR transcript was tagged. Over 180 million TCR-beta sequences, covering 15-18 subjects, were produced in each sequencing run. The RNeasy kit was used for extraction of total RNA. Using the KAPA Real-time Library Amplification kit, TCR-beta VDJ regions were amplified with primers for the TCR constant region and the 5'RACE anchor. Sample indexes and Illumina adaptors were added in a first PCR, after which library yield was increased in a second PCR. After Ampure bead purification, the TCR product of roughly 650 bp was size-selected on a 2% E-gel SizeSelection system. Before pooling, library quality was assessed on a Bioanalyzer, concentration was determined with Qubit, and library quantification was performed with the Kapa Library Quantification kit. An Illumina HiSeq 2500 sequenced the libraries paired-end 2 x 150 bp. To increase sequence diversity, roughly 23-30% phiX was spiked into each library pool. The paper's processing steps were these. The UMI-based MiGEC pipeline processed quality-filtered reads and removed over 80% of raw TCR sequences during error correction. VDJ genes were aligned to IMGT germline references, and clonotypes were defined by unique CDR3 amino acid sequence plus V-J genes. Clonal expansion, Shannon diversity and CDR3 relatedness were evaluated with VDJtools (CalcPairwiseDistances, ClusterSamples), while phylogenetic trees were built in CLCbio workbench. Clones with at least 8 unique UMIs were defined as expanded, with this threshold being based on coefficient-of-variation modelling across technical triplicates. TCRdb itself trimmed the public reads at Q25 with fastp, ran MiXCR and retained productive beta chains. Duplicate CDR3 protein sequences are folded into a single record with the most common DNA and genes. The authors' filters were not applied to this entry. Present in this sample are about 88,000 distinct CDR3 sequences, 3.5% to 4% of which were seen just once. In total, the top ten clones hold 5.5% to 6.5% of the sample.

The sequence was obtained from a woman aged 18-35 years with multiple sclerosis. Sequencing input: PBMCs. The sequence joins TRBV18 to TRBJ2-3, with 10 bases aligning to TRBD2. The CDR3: CASSPSGRAGTQYF. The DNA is TGTGCCAGCTCACCCAGCGGGAGGGCGGGTACGCAGTATTTT. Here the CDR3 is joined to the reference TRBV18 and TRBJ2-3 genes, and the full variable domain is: NAGVMQNPRHLVRRRGQEARLRCSPMKGHSHVYWYRQLPEEGLKFMVYLQKENIIDESGMPKERFSAEFPKEGPSILRIQQVVRGDSAAYFCASSPSGRAGTQYFGPGTRLTVL.